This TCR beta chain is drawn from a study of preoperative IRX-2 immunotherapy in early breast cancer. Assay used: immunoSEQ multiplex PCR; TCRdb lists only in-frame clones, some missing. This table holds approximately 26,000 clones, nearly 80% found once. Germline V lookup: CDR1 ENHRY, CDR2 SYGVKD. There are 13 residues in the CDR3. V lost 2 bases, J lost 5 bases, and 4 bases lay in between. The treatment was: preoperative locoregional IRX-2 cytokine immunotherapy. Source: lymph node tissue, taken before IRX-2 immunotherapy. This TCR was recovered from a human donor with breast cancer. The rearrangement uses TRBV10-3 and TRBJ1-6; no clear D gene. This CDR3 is CAISEDHNSPLHF. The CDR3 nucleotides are TGTGCCATCAGTGAGGACCATAATTCACCCCTCCACTTT.